This T cell receptor beta chain was recorded in a study of T cell repertoires in cytomegalovirus infection. Study in general: Recently identified HLA-C-restricted CMV epitopes were among the peptides used.

The CDR3 runs to 15 residues. Unmatched junction bases numbered 6, after V lost 3 bases and J lost 6 bases. Germline V lookup: CDR1 SGHVS, CDR2 FNYEAQ. TCRdb reprocessed the reads via MiXCR and lists one record per CDR3 protein. This sample has hundreds of thousands of distinct CDR3 sequences, with 25% to 40% found just once. This clonotype was seen only a few times. The antigen is unknown. This specimen consisted of cultured CD8+ T cells from PBMCs, obtained from culture after CMV antigen stimulation. The chain links TRBV7-6 to TRBJ2-1; 9 bases are shared with TRBD1. The source of this sequence is a human donor in good health (CMV status not recorded). Some clones in this sample may be carry-over from other donors' samples. DNA of the CDR3: TGTGCCAGCAGCTTTGAACAGGGGGCCGGCAATGAGCAGTTCTTC. This sequence encodes CASSFEQGAGNEQFF.